These T cell receptor beta chains were read from a single sample in a study of T cell repertoires in cytomegalovirus infection. TCRdb fed the reads into MiXCR, producing one record per CDR3 protein. The table lists about 890,000 distinct CDR3 sequences, 31% of them singletons, with roughly 13% in the top ten. The antigens these receptors bind are not known. Sequences were derived from cultured CD8+ T cells from PBMCs, sampled from culture after CMV antigen stimulation. These receptors all stem from a human donor in good health (CMV status not recorded). Some clones in this sample may be carry-over from other donors' samples. CDR3s include the opening cysteine and the closing phenylalanine or tryptophan. The D gene is left open where the match is weak. A row's size may be missing; if present it is once, few, many or a size class.

>TRBJ2-1|NA|TRBV7-6|NA
CASSSEVIGTSSYNEQFF
TGTGCTAGCAGCTCAGAGGTTATAGGGACGAGCTCCTACAATGAGCAGTTCTTC
>TRBJ1-2|NA|TRBV27|few
CASSLTGSAYGYTF
TGTGCCAGCAGTCTAACAGGGTCGGCCTATGGCTACACCTTC
>TRBJ1-5|NA|TRBV18|NA
CASSPSGAVNQPQHF
TGTGCCAGCTCACCTTCAGGGGCCGTCAATCAGCCCCAGCATTTT
>TRBJ2-3|TRBD2|TRBV20-1|NA
CSARDRTSGATPTQYF
TGCAGTGCTAGAGATAGGACTAGCGGGGCTACACCCACGCAGTATTTT
>TRBJ1-5|NA|TRBV19|NA
CTSSTPSGNQPQHF
TGTACCAGTAGTACCCCCAGCGGCAATCAGCCCCAGCATTTT
>TRBJ2-5|NA|TRBV6-5|NA
CASSRLYMGPSHQETQYF
TGTGCCAGCAGCCGCTTGTATATGGGCCCTTCTCACCAAGAGACCCAGTACTTC
>TRBJ2-1|NA|TRBV20-1|NA
CSAWDLYNEQFF
TGCAGTGCCTGGGACCTCTACAATGAGCAGTTCTTC
>TRBJ2-1|NA|TRBV24-1|NA
CATSSLAGNEQFF
TGTGCCACCAGTTCCTTAGCCGGCAATGAGCAGTTCTTC
>TRBJ2-5|NA|TRBV9|NA
CASSAPHASGTQYF
TGTGCCAGCAGCGCCCCCCACGCAAGCGGGACCCAGTACTTC
>TRBJ1-5|TRBD1|TRBV3-1|NA
CASSHDRDSNQPQHF
TGTGCCAGCAGCCACGACAGGGATAGCAATCAGCCCCAGCATTTT
>TRBJ2-1|TRBD2|TRBV7-6|NA
CASGGGTNNEQFF
TGTGCCAGCGGCGGGGGGACAAACAATGAGCAGTTCTTC
>TRBJ1-1|NA|TRBV7-6|NA
CASSLTGMEAFF
TGTGCCAGCAGCTTAACAGGGATGGAAGCTTTCTTT
>TRBJ1-2|NA|TRBV11-1|few
CASSSSDGGYTF
TGTGCCAGCAGCTCCTCGGACGGTGGCTACACCTTC
>TRBJ1-2|NA|TRBV7-2|many
CASSLVKRFKANYGYTF
TGTGCCAGCAGCTTAGTCAAGAGGTTCAAAGCTAACTATGGCTACACCTTC
>TRBJ1-1|NA|TRBV5-4|few
CASSLDTHTEAFF
TGTGCCAGCAGCTTGGACACTCACACTGAAGCTTTCTTT
>TRBJ2-3|NA|TRBV9|NA
CASSVARGGTQYF
TGTGCCAGCAGCGTAGCTCGGGGCGGTACGCAGTATTTT
>TRBJ2-1|NA|TRBV5-1|few
CASSGESAYGNEQFF
TGCGCCAGCAGCGGAGAGTCTGCGTACGGCAATGAGCAGTTCTTC
>TRBJ2-1|NA|TRBV6-1|many
CASGGEQFF
TGTGCCAGCGGAGGTGAGCAGTTCTTC
>TRBJ2-5|TRBD2|TRBV7-6|NA
CASSLIASGGGGETQYF
TGTGCCAGCAGCTTAATCGCTAGCGGGGGGGGGGGAGAGACCCAGTACTTC